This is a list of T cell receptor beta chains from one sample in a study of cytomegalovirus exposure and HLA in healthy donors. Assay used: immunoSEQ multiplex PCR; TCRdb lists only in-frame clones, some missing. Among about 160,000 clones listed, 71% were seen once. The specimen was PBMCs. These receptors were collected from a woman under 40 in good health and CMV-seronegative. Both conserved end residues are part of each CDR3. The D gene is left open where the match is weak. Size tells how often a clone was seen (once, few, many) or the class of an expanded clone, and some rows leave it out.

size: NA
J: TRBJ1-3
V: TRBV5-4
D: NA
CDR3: CASSLDGVRIISGNTIYF
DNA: TGTGCCAGCAGCTTGGATGGAGTACGAATTATTTCTGGAAACACCATATATTTT

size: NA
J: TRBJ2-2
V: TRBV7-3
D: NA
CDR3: CASSLQGNTGELFF
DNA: TGTGCCAGCAGCCTCCAGGGAAATACCGGGGAGCTGTTTTTT

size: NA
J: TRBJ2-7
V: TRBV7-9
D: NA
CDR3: CASSLKGVGEQYF
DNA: TGTGCCAGCAGCTTAAAAGGGGTGGGCGAGCAGTACTTC

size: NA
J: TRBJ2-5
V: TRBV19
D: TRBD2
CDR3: CASSIGGGGETQYF
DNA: TGTGCCAGTAGTATAGGTGGCGGGGGAGAGACCCAGTACTTC

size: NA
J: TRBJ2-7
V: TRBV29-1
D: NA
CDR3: CSVESGTTYEQYF
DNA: TGCAGCGTTGAAAGTGGGACAACCTACGAGCAGTACTTC

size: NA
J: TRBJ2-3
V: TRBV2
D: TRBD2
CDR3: CASSPGTSGTDTQYF
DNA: TGTGCCAGCAGTCCCGGGACTAGCGGCACAGATACGCAGTATTTT

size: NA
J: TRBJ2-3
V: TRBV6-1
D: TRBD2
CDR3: CASSQGLAGGHPDTQYF
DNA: TGTGCCAGCAGTCAAGGACTAGCGGGGGGGCATCCAGATACGCAGTATTTT

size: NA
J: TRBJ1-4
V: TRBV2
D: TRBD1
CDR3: CASKKQGQNEKLFF
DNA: TGTGCCAGCAAGAAACAGGGGCAAAATGAAAAACTGTTTTTT

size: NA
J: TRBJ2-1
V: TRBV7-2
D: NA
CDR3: CASGPLELSYNEQFF
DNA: TGTGCCAGCGGTCCTCTGGAGCTGTCCTACAATGAGCAGTTCTTC

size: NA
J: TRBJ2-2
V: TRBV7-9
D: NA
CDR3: CASSLPGFGGELFF
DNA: TGTGCCAGCAGCTTACCCGGGTTTGGCGGGGAGCTGTTTTTT

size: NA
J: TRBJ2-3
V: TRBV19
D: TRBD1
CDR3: CASSIRDRGRYSTDTQYF
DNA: TGTGCCAGTAGTATCCGGGACAGGGGTAGATATAGCACAGATACGCAGTATTTT

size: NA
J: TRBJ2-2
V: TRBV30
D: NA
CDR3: CAWIHNTGELFF
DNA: TGTGCCTGGATTCATAACACCGGGGAGCTGTTTTTT

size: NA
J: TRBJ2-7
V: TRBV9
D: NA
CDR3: CASSAIAANGEQYF
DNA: TGTGCCAGCAGCGCCATAGCGGCCAATGGCGAGCAGTACTTC

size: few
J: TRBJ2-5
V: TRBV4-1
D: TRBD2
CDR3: CASSQEGRLAGDETQYF
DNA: TGCGCCAGCAGCCAAGAAGGTCGACTAGCGGGAGATGAGACCCAGTACTTC

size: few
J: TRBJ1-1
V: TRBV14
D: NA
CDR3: CASSQGLTEAFF
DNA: TGTGCCAGCAGCCAGGGGCTTACTGAAGCTTTCTTT

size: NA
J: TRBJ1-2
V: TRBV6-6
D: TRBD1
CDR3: CASSSRSQGDGYTF
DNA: TGTGCCAGCAGTTCCCGGAGTCAGGGGGATGGCTACACCTTC

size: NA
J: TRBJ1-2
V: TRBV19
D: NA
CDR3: CASSIDRGAAGYGYTF
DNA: TGTGCCAGTAGTATAGACAGGGGAGCGGCGGGCTATGGCTACACCTTC

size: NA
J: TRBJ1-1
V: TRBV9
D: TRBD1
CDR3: CASSLRGTANTEAFF
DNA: TGTGCCAGCAGCCTTCGGGGGACAGCGAACACTGAAGCTTTCTTT

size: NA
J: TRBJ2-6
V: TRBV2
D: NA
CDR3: CASRADSSSGANVLTF
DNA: TGTGCCAGCAGGGCCGACAGTAGCTCTGGGGCCAACGTCCTGACTTTC

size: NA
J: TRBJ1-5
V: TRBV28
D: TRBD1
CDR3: CASSPTGRQPQHF
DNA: TGTGCCAGCAGCCCGACAGGGAGGCAGCCCCAGCATTTT

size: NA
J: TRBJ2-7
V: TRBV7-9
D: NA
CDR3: CASSLNGAESYEQYF
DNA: TGTGCCAGCAGCTTAAATGGGGCGGAATCCTACGAGCAGTACTTC

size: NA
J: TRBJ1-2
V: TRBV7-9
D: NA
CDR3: CASSAQSGYGYTF
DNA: TGTGCCAGCAGCGCCCAATCAGGCTATGGCTACACCTTC